The clone carrying this TCR beta chain was counted between two and nine times. V lost 6 bases and J lost 4; bases outside the gene matches: 4. Germline V gene lookup returns CDR1 MNHNS and CDR2 SASEGT. CDR3 length: 13 amino acids. This PCR relied on a set of 60 Vbeta primers and 13 Jbeta primers. The assay was immunoSEQ multiplex PCR, and TCRdb's table has in-frame clones only and misses some. The data hold 200,000 to 250,000 clones, with 70% to 85% observed a single time. This sample is drawn from a study of cytomegalovirus exposure and HLA in healthy donors. Sequencing was performed on PBMCs. The sequence was obtained from a male donor in good health and CMV-seronegative. V usage is TRBV6-1 and J usage is TRBJ1-1, with 8 bases lining up with TRBD1. The CDR3 loop is CASRDTGGTEAFF. The CDR3 nucleotides are TGTGCCAGCAGGGATACAGGGGGCACTGAAGCTTTCTTT.